The 8 T cell receptor beta chains listed next were all sequenced from one sample in a study of beta chain features in type 1 diabetes. The study, taken as a whole, reports: TCRB CDR3s were moderately but significantly shorter in Type 1 diabetes patients in all four CD4+ subsets.

Expressed TCRB transcripts were sequenced because the entire RNA isolate underwent reverse transcription. TCRdb keeps only in-frame clones here, not all; method: immunoSEQ multiplex PCR. The sample yields roughly 150,000 clones, approximately 10% seen once. No antigen has been identified for these receptors. The sequenced material came from central memory CD4+ T cells from blood. These receptors came from a man aged 25-40 years with type 1 diabetes.

The chain carries TRBV7-2 and TRBJ2-1, with D hard to call. Germline loops: CDR1 SGHTA, CDR2 FQGNSA. The V and J ends lost 5 bases and 2 bases respectively, with 4 bases between them. There are 12 residues in the CDR3. The DNA for the CDR3 is TGTGCCAGCAGCACAACCTACAATGAGCAGTTCTTC. Protein sequence: CASSTTYNEQFF. Full variable domain (rest looked up from reference TRBV7-2 and TRBJ2-1): GAGVSQSPSNKVTEKGKDVELRCDPISGHTALYWYRQSLGQGLEFLIYFQGNSAPDKSGLPSDRFSAERTGGSVSTLTIQRTQQEDSAVYLCASSTTYNEQFFGPGTRLTVL.

This clone turned up a few times. This chain joins TRBV28 and TRBJ2-3, with D tentatively TRBD2 (5 bases). Between the trimmed V and J ends, which lost 6 bases and 4 bases, there was a span of 11 bases. This CDR3 comprises 13 residues. In germline, CDR1 is MDHEN, CDR2 SYDVKM. The CDR3 region is CASRTGSPDTQYF. CDR3 bases: TGTGCCAGCAGGACGGGGTCCCCAGATACGCAGTATTTT.

V is TRBV5-1 and J is TRBJ2-1; 11 bases align to TRBD2. Per the germline V gene, CDR1 is SGHRS and CDR2 is YFSETQ. This CDR3 comprises 17 residues. V lost 0 bases to trimming and J lost 4 bases; unmatched junction nucleotides: 6. CDR3 region: CASSLAPGLAGYNEQFF. CDR3 sequence (DNA): TGCGCCAGCAGCTTGGCCCCCGGACTAGCGGGTTACAATGAGCAGTTCTTC.

This clone showed up just a few times. The chain has TRBV6-5 and TRBJ2-3, with TRBD2 identical over 10 bases. CDR3 length equals 15 residues. Losses at the gene ends were 5 bases for V and 3 bases for J; bases not matched to a gene: 5. CDR1 and CDR2 (germline): MNHEY, SVGAGI. In DNA form, the CDR3 reads TGTGCCAGCAGTCCAAGGACTAGCGGAACAGATACGCAGTATTTT. Its translation is CASSPRTSGTDTQYF.

There are a few counts of this clone. V gene TRBV14 combines with J gene TRBJ2-1, with D hard to call. V was shortened by 0 bases and J by 9 bases, with 6 bases between the two germline ends. CDR1 SGHDN and CDR2 FVKESK come from the germline V gene. This CDR3 is built from 12 residues. The CDR3 DNA sequence: TGTGCCAGCAGCCAAGATGATAGTGAGCAGTTCTTC. Its translation is CASSQDDSEQFF.

This clone was picked up a small number of times. The chain is built from TRBV14 and TRBJ2-7; 9 bases are shared with TRBD1. Trimming removed 5 bases from V and 2 bases from J; junction bases left unmatched: 4. Per germline, CDR1 SGHDN and CDR2 FVKESK. This CDR3 is built from 14 residues. The CDR3 nucleotides read TGTGCCAGCAGCATAGGGACAGGGCCCTACGAGCAGTACTTC. Its protein product is CASSIGTGPYEQYF.

The chain links TRBV4-2 to TRBJ1-1, with 9 bases aligning to TRBD1. Germline CDR1 is LGHNA and CDR2 is YNFKEQ. This CDR3 has 17 amino acids. Trimming cost V 3 bases and J 1 base; bases outside gene matches: 9. The CDR3 nucleotides read TGTGCCAGCAGCCAGGGACAGGGTGGGGCAGGGAACACTGAAGCTTTCTTT. Translating it yields CASSQGQGGAGNTEAFF.

The V gene is TRBV14, the J gene TRBJ1-2; 7 nucleotides match TRBD1. The CDR3 totals 14 residues. With V trimmed by 2 bases and J by 8 bases, 8 bases remained unmatched. Germline V gives CDR1 SGHDN, CDR2 FVKESK. The DNA of the CDR3 is TGTGCCAGCAGCCAACCCGGGACAGAAAAGGGCTACACCTTC. Translating it yields CASSQPGTEKGYTF.